The clone carrying this T cell receptor (beta chain) came up many times. Amplification of TCR beta CDR3 regions was performed using RNA transcripts as template. In the first-round RT-PCR of the TCR CDR3, the HTBI primer set was used. Via MiXCR, TCRdb re-called the multiplex PCR reads, giving one row per CDR3 protein. This table has hundreds of thousands of distinct CDR3 sequences, 16% appearing once. Germline CDR1 and CDR2: GTSNPN and SVGIG (reference sequence). Trimming cost V 5 bases and J 4 bases, with 11 bases left between them. The CDR3 length is 13 residues. The entry originates in a study of T cells in Graves' hyperthyroidism and ophthalmopathy. Each diagnosis was grounded in clinical symptoms, serum thyroxine and TRAb, thyroid ultrasound, and orbital computed tomography.

The sequenced sample consisted of blood. The receptor's source is a woman in her thirties or forties with Graves' ophthalmopathy. The chain links TRBV30 to TRBJ1-4, with D unclear. The CDR3 DNA reads TGTGCCTGGGGACTCCAGCGTAATGAAAAACTGTTTTTT. Its protein product is CAWGLQRNEKLFF.